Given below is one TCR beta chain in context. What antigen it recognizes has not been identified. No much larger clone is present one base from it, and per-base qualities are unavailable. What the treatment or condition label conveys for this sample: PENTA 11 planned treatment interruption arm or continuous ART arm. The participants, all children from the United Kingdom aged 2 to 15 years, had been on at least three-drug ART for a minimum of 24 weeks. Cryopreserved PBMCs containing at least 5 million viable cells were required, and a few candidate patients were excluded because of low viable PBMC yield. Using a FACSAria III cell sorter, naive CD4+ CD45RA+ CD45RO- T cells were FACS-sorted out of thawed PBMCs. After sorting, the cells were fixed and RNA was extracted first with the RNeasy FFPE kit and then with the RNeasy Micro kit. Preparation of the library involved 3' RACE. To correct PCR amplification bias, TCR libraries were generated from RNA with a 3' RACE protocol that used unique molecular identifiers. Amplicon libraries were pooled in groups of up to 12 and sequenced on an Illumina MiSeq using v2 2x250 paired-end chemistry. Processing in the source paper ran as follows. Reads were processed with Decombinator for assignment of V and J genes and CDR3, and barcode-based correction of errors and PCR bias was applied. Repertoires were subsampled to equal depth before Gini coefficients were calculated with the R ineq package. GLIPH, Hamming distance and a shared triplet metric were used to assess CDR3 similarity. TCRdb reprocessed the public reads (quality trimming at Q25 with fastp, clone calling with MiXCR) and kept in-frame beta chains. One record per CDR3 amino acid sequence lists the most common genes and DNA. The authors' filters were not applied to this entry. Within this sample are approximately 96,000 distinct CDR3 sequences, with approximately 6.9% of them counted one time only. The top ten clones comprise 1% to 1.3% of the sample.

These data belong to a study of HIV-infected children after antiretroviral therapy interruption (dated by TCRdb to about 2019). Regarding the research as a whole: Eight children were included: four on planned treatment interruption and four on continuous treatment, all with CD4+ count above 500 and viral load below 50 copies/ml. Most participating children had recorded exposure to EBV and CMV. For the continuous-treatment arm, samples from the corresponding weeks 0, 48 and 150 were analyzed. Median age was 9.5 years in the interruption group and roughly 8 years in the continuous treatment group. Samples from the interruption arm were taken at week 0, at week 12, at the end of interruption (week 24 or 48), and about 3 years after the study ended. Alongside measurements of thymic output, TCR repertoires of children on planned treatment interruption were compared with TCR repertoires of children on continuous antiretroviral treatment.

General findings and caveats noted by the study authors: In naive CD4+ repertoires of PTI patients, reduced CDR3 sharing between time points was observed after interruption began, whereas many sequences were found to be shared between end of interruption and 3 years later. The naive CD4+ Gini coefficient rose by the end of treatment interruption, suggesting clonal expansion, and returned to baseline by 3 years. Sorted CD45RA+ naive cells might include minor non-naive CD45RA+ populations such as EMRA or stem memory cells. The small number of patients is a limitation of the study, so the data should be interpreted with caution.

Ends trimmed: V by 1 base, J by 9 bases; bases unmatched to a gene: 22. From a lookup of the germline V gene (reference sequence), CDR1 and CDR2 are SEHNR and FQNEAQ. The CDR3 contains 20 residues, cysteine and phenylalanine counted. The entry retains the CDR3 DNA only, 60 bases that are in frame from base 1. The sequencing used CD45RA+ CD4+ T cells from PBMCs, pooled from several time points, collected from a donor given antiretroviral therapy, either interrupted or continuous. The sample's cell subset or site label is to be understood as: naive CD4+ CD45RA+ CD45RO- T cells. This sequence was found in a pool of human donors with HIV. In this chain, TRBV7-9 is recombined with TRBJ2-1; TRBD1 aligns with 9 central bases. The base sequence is TGTGCCAGCAGCTTAGTAGGACAGGGGCGGGGAATCGTGCCCGACGGTGAGCAGTTCTTC. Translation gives CASSLVGQGRGIVPDGEQFF.